This TCR beta chain is drawn from a study of blood T cell repertoires in COVID-19. Trimming took off 2 bases at V and 3 bases at J, with 7 bases between the two ends. CDR3 length equals 13 residues. In germline, CDR1 is SGHTA, CDR2 FQGNSA. TCRdb's table, derived via immunoSEQ multiplex PCR, lists solely in-frame clones and lacks some. The table records some 120,000 clones, approximately 86% of them present only once. Source material: peripheral blood. The chain combines TRBV7-2 with TRBJ2-5; perhaps TRBD2 as D (6 bases). The sequence was collected from a man in his forties with acute or convalescent COVID-19. The DNA for the CDR3 is TGTGCCAGCAGCTTAACGGGGGAAGAGACCCAGTACTTC. This translates into CASSLTGEETQYF.